This T cell receptor beta chain was recorded in a study of T cells after yellow fever vaccination. The CDR3 runs 14 residues. Germline V gene data show CDR1 as SEHNR and CDR2 as FQNEAQ (reference sequence). The V end lost 10 bases, the J end lost 2 bases, and 12 bases lay between the germline ends. TCRdb redid the calling of the 5' RACE reads with MiXCR, one entry per CDR3 protein. The sample gives roughly 520,000 distinct CDR3 sequences, 20% to 25% of which show up once; 15% to 20% is in the top ten. V usage is TRBV7-9 and J usage is TRBJ2-6; possibly TRBD1 for D (5 bases). The clonotype was recovered from a man between 18 and 35 years old who received the YFV17D yellow fever vaccine. The specimen comprised PBMCs, sampled 21 days after the first yellow fever vaccination. Written as DNA, the CDR3 is TGTGCCACACTTCAGACAGCTGGGGCCAACGTCCTGACTTTC. This encodes CATLQTAGANVLTF.